This record concerns one TCR beta chain sequence. In the authors' workflow: Counts of nucleated cells, estimated from reference gene primer amplification, were obtained. Here immunoSEQ multiplex PCR was the method, and the copy in TCRdb shows in-frame clones only, minus some. For V, J and clone size, that table is used; D and trimming come from the DNA. The sample has over 130,000 clones, 84% seen once. This sample was taken from a study of blood T cell repertoires in COVID-19. Study in general: Specimens from acute and convalescent COVID-19 originated in the United States, Italy and Spain. PBMCs, B-cell-depleted T cells, or T cells provided the cDNA or gDNA that made up the material.

Germline-derived CDR1 and CDR2 are SGHTA and FQGNSA. This CDR3 contains 17 residues. Between the trimmed V and J ends, which lost 0 bases and 2 bases, there was a span of 16 bases. Specimen: peripheral blood. The rearrangement links TRBV7-2 to TRBJ2-5; tentatively, D is TRBD2 (6 bases). The origin of this receptor is a man between 65 and 79 years old with acute or convalescent COVID-19. DNA for the CDR3: TGTGCCAGCAGCTTAGCCCCCCTAGGTGCGGGGCAAGAGACCCAGTACTTC. Its protein product is CASSLAPLGAGQETQYF.